A single sample is the source of the 15 T cell receptor beta chains below, sequenced in a study of blood T cell repertoires in COVID-19. Sequencing was performed with immunoSEQ multiplex PCR; in TCRdb, only in-frame clones are kept and a portion is missing. The table shows around 140,000 clones, with approximately 83% occurring only once. Specimen: peripheral blood. Receptors originate from a human donor in a cohort sampled during active COVID-19.

V gene TRBV7-9 combines with J gene TRBJ2-1, with 7 bases identical to TRBD1. CDR3 length: 16 residues. Germline assignment: CDR1 SEHNR and CDR2 FQNEAQ (reference sequence). V gave up 0 bases and J gave up 2 bases; unmatched junction bases: 4. CDR3: CASSLALGGTYNEQFF. DNA of the CDR3: TGTGCCAGCAGCTTAGCGCTAGGGGGCACCTACAATGAGCAGTTCTTC.

The rearrangement joins TRBV5-1 to TRBJ2-5; 8 positions agree with TRBD1. The V gene end was trimmed by 4 bases and the J gene end by 2 bases; junction bases not matched to a gene: 7. This CDR3 has 15 residues. Per germline, CDR1 SGHRS and CDR2 YFSETQ. The CDR3 protein is CASSAGTGPQETQYF. The CDR3 region has the DNA TGCGCCAGCAGCGCGGGGACAGGTCCTCAAGAGACCCAGTACTTC.

The gene calls are TRBV5-5 and TRBJ2-6; 10 nucleotides align to TRBD1. Germline lookup yields CDR1 SGHKS and CDR2 YYEKEE (reference sequence). There are 17 residues in the CDR3. Trimming took 3 bases from V and 1 from J; bases not matched to a gene: 4. CDR3 amino acids: CASSSRQGASGANVLTF. CDR3 sequence (DNA): TGTGCCAGCAGCTCGAGACAGGGGGCGTCTGGGGCCAACGTCCTGACTTTC. Filled out from reference TRBV5-5 and TRBJ2-6, the complete variable domain reads DAGVTQSPTHLIKTRGQQVTLRCSPISGHKSVSWYQQVLGQGPQFIFQYYEKEERGRGNFPDRFSARQFPNYSSELNVNALLLGDSALYLCASSSRQGASGANVLTFGAGSRLTVL.

The CDR3 is CASCGVRRNEKLFF. The CDR3 bases are TGTGCCAGCTGCGGGGTACGGCGTAATGAAAAACTGTTTTTT. The chain is built from TRBV2 and TRBJ1-4; D is uncertain. V lost 8 bases and J 4 bases, leaving 14 bases between the germline ends. This CDR3 is built from 14 residues. Per germline, CDR1 SNHLY and CDR2 FYNNEI.

This chain links TRBV6-5 with TRBJ1-4; 9 bases are a match to TRBD1. The CDR3 spans 14 residues. The V gene end was trimmed by 8 bases and the J gene end by 2 bases; junction bases not matched to a gene: 3. Per the germline V gene, CDR1 is MNHEY and CDR2 is SVGAGI. CDR3 region: CASRDRATNEKLFF. Written as DNA, the CDR3 is TGTGCCAGCCGGGACAGGGCGACTAATGAAAAACTGTTTTTT.

The chain employs TRBV6-5 and TRBJ2-5, with 9 positions matching TRBD1. From germline, CDR1 is MNHEY and CDR2 SVGAGI. The CDR3 is made up of 16 amino acids. J was trimmed by 2 bases and V by 4 bases; bases with no gene match: 8. DNA of the CDR3: TGTGCCAGCAGTTCTACCTCGACAGGGGGTCAAGAGACCCAGTACTTC. This codes for CASSSTSTGGQETQYF.

CDR3 in DNA: TGTGCCTGTGTTCCTAACAGGGGGCGGAGTCGAGGCTACACCTTC. Protein: CACVPNRGRSRGYTF. V gene TRBV30 combines with J gene TRBJ1-2; 9 nucleotides match TRBD1. Per germline, CDR1 GTSNPN and CDR2 SVGIG (reference sequence). The length of the CDR3 is 15 residues. V shed 6 bases and J 8 bases; nucleotides not matched to a gene: 16. Looking up the rest from reference TRBV30 and TRBJ1-2 gives the full variable domain: SQTIHQWPATLVQPVGSPLSLECTVEGTSNPNLYWYRQAAGRGLQLLFYSVGIGQISSEVPQNLSASRPQDRQFILSSKKLLLSDSGFYLCACVPNRGRSRGYTFGSGTRLTVV.

In this sample, this clone turned up once. The chain couples TRBV7-8 to TRBJ2-3, with 8 bases fitting TRBD2. This CDR3 spans 15 amino acids. V trimming: 5 bases; J trimming: 1 base; junction bases outside the gene matches: 5. Looked up from germline, CDR1 is SGHVS and CDR2 is FQNEAQ. In DNA, the CDR3 is TGTGCCAGCAGCCGAGCGGGAGAAGGCACAGATACGCAGTATTTT. It is translated as CASSRAGEGTDTQYF.

The chain links TRBV2 to TRBJ1-6, with 8 nucleotides matching TRBD1. J lost 7 bases, V lost 7 bases, and 9 bases had no gene match. The CDR3 length is 15 residues. The V gene's germline CDR1 is SNHLY and CDR2 FYNNEI. CDR3 bases: TGTGCCAGCAATCCCCACGGACAGGGCAATTCACCCCTCCACTTT. Protein: CASNPHGQGNSPLHF.

The V and J genes are TRBV15 and TRBJ1-2; D remains ambiguous. CDR3 size: 13 residues. Germline CDR1 reads LNHNV; CDR2 reads YYDKDF (reference sequence). V was shortened by 1 base and J by 8 bases, with 11 bases between the two germline ends. Here the CDR3 DNA reads TGTGCCACCAGCAGAGGCTTCGGGTTCGGCTACACCTTC. Translation: CATSRGFGFGYTF.

J is TRBJ2-7 and V is TRBV19, with D possibly being TRBD1 (6 bases). With 5 bases removed from V and 3 bases from J, the gap between germline ends came to 17 bases. The CDR3 length is 15 residues. Germline loops: CDR1 LNHDA, CDR2 SQIVND (reference sequence). As DNA, the CDR3 is TGTGCCAGTAGTGATCTACAGGGTTTTGGCTACGAGCAGTACTTC. This codes for CASSDLQGFGYEQYF.

This chain connects TRBV19 to TRBJ1-2; D call uncertain. Trimming took 3 bases from V and 12 from J, leaving 2 bases between them. CDR3 length: 8 residues. Germline assignment: CDR1 LNHDA and CDR2 SQIVND (reference sequence). CDR3 sequence: CASSINTF. The CDR3, as DNA: TGTGCCAGTAGTATCAACACCTTC.

This chain joins TRBV28 and TRBJ1-3, with D perhaps TRBD1 (6 bases). CDR3 length: 13 amino acids. The germline V and J ends were trimmed by 6 bases and 5 bases, with 11 bases remaining between them. Germline V gene data show CDR1 as MDHEN and CDR2 as SYDVKM. The CDR3 DNA is TGTGCCAGCAGGACAGGTGGGAGAAACACCATATATTTT. This sequence encodes CASRTGGRNTIYF.

The rearrangement uses TRBV11-2 and TRBJ2-7; possibly TRBD1 for D (5 bases). This CDR3 region has 14 residues. V gave up 0 bases and J gave up 4 bases, with 10 bases separating them. The germline V gene has CDR1 SGHAT and CDR2 FQNNGV. The CDR3 loop reads CASSLDRQRYEQYF. The CDR3, as DNA: TGTGCCAGCAGCTTAGATCGACAGCGTTACGAGCAGTACTTC.

The chain uses TRBV6-5 and TRBJ2-2; 13 bases are shared with TRBD2. Per germline, CDR1 MNHEY and CDR2 SVGAGI. V lost 4 bases to trimming and J lost 7 bases; unmatched junction nucleotides: 6. The CDR3 runs to 16 residues. The CDR3 region has the DNA TGTGCCAGCAGTTCACTAGCGGGAGGGCCGAACGGGGAGCTGTTTTTT. Its protein product is CASSSLAGGPNGELFF.